A selection of T cell receptor beta chains follows, all from one sample in a study of vaccination effects on CD4 cells after COVID-19. Data came from immunoSEQ multiplex PCR; TCRdb stores just in-frame clones and leaves some out. The sample shows about 71,000 clones, over 70% of them seen only once. Their specific antigens are unknown. Sequenced here: CD4+ T cells from PBMCs cultured with SARS-CoV-2 spike peptides, sampled before COVID-19 vaccination. The receptors originated from a human donor who received a COVID-19 vaccine. The CDR3 runs from the conserved cysteine through the conserved F or W. The order of the fields is clone size, J gene, D gene, V gene, CDR3 length, CDR3 DNA, CDR3 protein. The D gene is left open where the match is weak. Size values are once, few and many counts, or a class for expanded clones, and some rows have none.

abundance: NA
j_gene: TRBJ2-5
d_gene: TRBD2
v_gene: TRBV14
len: 15
CDR3nt: TGTGCCAGCAGCGCCCAGGGACTAGCACGGGAGACCCAGTACTTC
CDR3aa: CASSAQGLARETQYF

abundance: NA
j_gene: TRBJ2-3
d_gene: TRBD1
v_gene: TRBV24-1
len: 18
CDR3nt: TGTGCCACCAGTGATTTGGGGGGACAGGGGGCGAAGGGAGATACGCAGTATTTT
CDR3aa: CATSDLGGQGAKGDTQYF

abundance: NA
j_gene: TRBJ2-3
d_gene: TRBD2
v_gene: TRBV2
len: 14
CDR3nt: TGTGCCAGTCTTGGGGGGGTTACGACAGATACGCAGTATTTT
CDR3aa: CASLGGVTTDTQYF

abundance: NA
j_gene: TRBJ1-4
d_gene: NA
v_gene: TRBV7-2
len: 17
CDR3nt: TGTGCCAGCAGCTTATCCCCCGCTGCGGCGACTAATGAAAAACTGTTTTTT
CDR3aa: CASSLSPAAATNEKLFF

abundance: NA
j_gene: TRBJ2-2
d_gene: TRBD1
v_gene: TRBV11-1
len: 16
CDR3nt: TGTGCCAGCAGTCGTACAGGGGCCCCGAACACCGGGGAGCTGTTTTTT
CDR3aa: CASSRTGAPNTGELFF

abundance: NA
j_gene: TRBJ1-6
d_gene: TRBD1
v_gene: TRBV11-3
len: 14
CDR3nt: TGTGCCAGCAGCTTGGGACAGGGGAAATTCACCCCTCACTTT
CDR3aa: CASSLGQGKFTPHF

abundance: once
j_gene: TRBJ2-2
d_gene: NA
v_gene: TRBV3-1/TRBV3-2
len: 16
CDR3nt: TGTGCCAGCAGCCAAGTTCAGTCCGGGAATACCGGGGAGCTGTTTTTT
CDR3aa: CASSQVQSGNTGELFF

abundance: NA
j_gene: TRBJ1-5
d_gene: TRBD1
v_gene: TRBV6-5
len: 15
CDR3nt: TGTGCCAGCAGATCCGACAGGGGTAGGAATCAGCCCCAGCATTTT
CDR3aa: CASRSDRGRNQPQHF

abundance: NA
j_gene: TRBJ1-2
d_gene: TRBD1
v_gene: TRBV7-2
len: 15
CDR3nt: TGTGCCAGCAGCTTTGGGGACAGGGGTAACTATGGCTACACCTTC
CDR3aa: CASSFGDRGNYGYTF

abundance: NA
j_gene: TRBJ1-1
d_gene: NA
v_gene: TRBV15
len: 16
CDR3nt: TGTGCCACCAGCACCCCTCTGGGGGGTGAGGGCACTGAAGCTTTCTTT
CDR3aa: CATSTPLGGEGTEAFF

abundance: NA
j_gene: TRBJ1-5
d_gene: NA
v_gene: TRBV3-1/TRBV3-2
len: 15
CDR3nt: TGTGCCAGCAGCCTGGGACTCGGGGGAGGTCAGCCCCAGCATTTT
CDR3aa: CASSLGLGGGQPQHF

abundance: NA
j_gene: TRBJ2-3
d_gene: NA
v_gene: TRBV11-3
len: 15
CDR3nt: TGTGCCAGCAGCCGACAGGACAGTAGCACAGATACGCAGTATTTT
CDR3aa: CASSRQDSSTDTQYF

abundance: few
j_gene: TRBJ2-3
d_gene: NA
v_gene: TRBV7-9
len: 13
CDR3nt: TGTGCCAGCAGCTTTATGGTGGCAGATACGCAGTATTTT
CDR3aa: CASSFMVADTQYF

abundance: NA
j_gene: TRBJ2-3
d_gene: NA
v_gene: TRBV7-8
len: 16
CDR3nt: TGTGCCAGCAGCGAGAGGGGTGGGTCTAGCAGAGATACGCAGTATTTT
CDR3aa: CASSERGGSSRDTQYF

abundance: NA
j_gene: TRBJ1-3
d_gene: NA
v_gene: TRBV7-9
len: 15
CDR3nt: TGTGCCAGCAGCTTAGCTCTAGGGCCTGGAAACACCATATATTTT
CDR3aa: CASSLALGPGNTIYF

abundance: NA
j_gene: TRBJ2-3
d_gene: TRBD1
v_gene: TRBV2
len: 15
CDR3nt: TGTGCCACCAAAAGACAGGGCCCGAAAACAGATACGCAGTATTTT
CDR3aa: CATKRQGPKTDTQYF

abundance: NA
j_gene: TRBJ1-4
d_gene: NA
v_gene: TRBV4-2
len: 16
CDR3nt: TGTGCCAGCAGCCTGACGGTGTCTCAGCTCAATGAAAAACTGTTTTTT
CDR3aa: CASSLTVSQLNEKLFF

abundance: NA
j_gene: TRBJ1-1
d_gene: TRBD1
v_gene: TRBV3-1/TRBV3-2
len: 15
CDR3nt: TGTGCCAGCAGCCAACGGACAGGGCAGGGCACTGAAGCTTTCTTT
CDR3aa: CASSQRTGQGTEAFF

abundance: NA
j_gene: TRBJ1-1
d_gene: NA
v_gene: TRBV3-1/TRBV3-2
len: 15
CDR3nt: TGTGCCAGCAGCCAAGAAGGGACCTTGAGGACTGAAGCTTTCTTT
CDR3aa: CASSQEGTLRTEAFF

abundance: once
j_gene: TRBJ2-1
d_gene: NA
v_gene: TRBV18
len: 14
CDR3nt: TGTGCCAGCTCTCAGTCCTCTTCCTACAATGAGCAGTTCTTC
CDR3aa: CASSQSSSYNEQFF

abundance: NA
j_gene: TRBJ1-5
d_gene: NA
v_gene: TRBV18
len: 14
CDR3nt: TGTGCCAGCTCACGACAGGAAAGCAATCAGCCCCAGCATTTT
CDR3aa: CASSRQESNQPQHF

abundance: NA
j_gene: TRBJ2-2
d_gene: NA
v_gene: TRBV6-2/TRBV6-3
len: 17
CDR3nt: TGTGCCAGCAGTTACCGGGGAGGACAGACGAACACCGGGGAGCTGTTTTTT
CDR3aa: CASSYRGGQTNTGELFF

abundance: NA
j_gene: TRBJ1-2
d_gene: NA
v_gene: TRBV6-5
len: 15
CDR3nt: TGTGCCAGCAGCCGGAAGACAGCCCGAAACTATGGCTACACCTTC
CDR3aa: CASSRKTARNYGYTF

abundance: NA
j_gene: TRBJ2-3
d_gene: NA
v_gene: TRBV7-6
len: 11
CDR3nt: TGTGCCAGCAGCTTAAGGGGGGGGCAGTATTTT
CDR3aa: CASSLRGGQYF

abundance: NA
j_gene: TRBJ2-6
d_gene: NA
v_gene: TRBV7-3
len: 15
CDR3nt: TGTGCCAGCAGCCTCTGGAGCACTGGGGCCAACGTCCTGACTTTC
CDR3aa: CASSLWSTGANVLTF

abundance: NA
j_gene: TRBJ2-5
d_gene: NA
v_gene: TRBV6-5
len: 13
CDR3nt: TGTGCCAGCAGGCGGGGCCCGGAAGAGACCCAGTACTTC
CDR3aa: CASRRGPEETQYF

abundance: NA
j_gene: TRBJ2-4
d_gene: NA
v_gene: TRBV14
len: 15
CDR3nt: TGTGCCAGCAGCCAAACGCACCTTTCCAAAAACATTCAGTACTTC
CDR3aa: CASSQTHLSKNIQYF

abundance: NA
j_gene: TRBJ2-3
d_gene: NA
v_gene: TRBV4-3
len: 14
CDR3nt: TGCGCCAGCAGCCAAGATTTAACTGTAGATACGCAGTATTTT
CDR3aa: CASSQDLTVDTQYF

abundance: NA
j_gene: TRBJ1-2
d_gene: TRBD1
v_gene: TRBV5-8
len: 16
CDR3nt: TGTGCCAGCAGCTTGGCGACAGGGGGTTCGGGCTATGGCTACACCTTC
CDR3aa: CASSLATGGSGYGYTF

abundance: once
j_gene: TRBJ1-3
d_gene: NA
v_gene: TRBV21-1
len: 15
CDR3nt: TGTGCCAGCAGCCTAAGGCATTTCTCTGGAAACACCATATATTTT
CDR3aa: CASSLRHFSGNTIYF

abundance: NA
j_gene: TRBJ2-3
d_gene: TRBD2
v_gene: TRBV5-1
len: 17
CDR3nt: TGCGCCAGCAGCTTGGCCCGGACTAGCGGGGGCACAGATACGCAGTATTTT
CDR3aa: CASSLARTSGGTDTQYF

abundance: NA
j_gene: TRBJ1-3
d_gene: NA
v_gene: TRBV4-2
len: 16
CDR3nt: TGTGCCAGCAGCCAAGATCTCAGAGGCGCTGGAAACACCATATATTTT
CDR3aa: CASSQDLRGAGNTIYF

abundance: NA
j_gene: TRBJ2-5
d_gene: TRBD1
v_gene: TRBV30
len: 12
CDR3nt: TGTGCCGCAAGACAGGGCTCCGAGACCCAGTACTTC
CDR3aa: CAARQGSETQYF

abundance: NA
j_gene: TRBJ2-3
d_gene: TRBD2
v_gene: TRBV27
len: 14
CDR3nt: TGTGCCAGCAGTTCCGGACTAGATGCAGATACGCAGTATTTT
CDR3aa: CASSSGLDADTQYF

abundance: NA
j_gene: TRBJ2-5
d_gene: TRBD1
v_gene: TRBV2
len: 15
CDR3nt: TGTGCCAGCAGTCGTCACGGGACAGGTGGAGAGACCCAGTACTTC
CDR3aa: CASSRHGTGGETQYF

abundance: NA
j_gene: TRBJ2-1
d_gene: NA
v_gene: TRBV5-1
len: 16
CDR3nt: TGCGCCAGCAGCCGGCTAGGGGGGCCCTCCTACAATGAGCAGTTCTTC
CDR3aa: CASSRLGGPSYNEQFF

abundance: NA
j_gene: TRBJ1-2
d_gene: TRBD1
v_gene: TRBV27
len: 13
CDR3nt: TGTGCCAGCAGATCCCGGACAGGCTATGGCTACACCTTC
CDR3aa: CASRSRTGYGYTF

abundance: NA
j_gene: TRBJ1-1
d_gene: NA
v_gene: TRBV3-1/TRBV3-2
len: 11
CDR3nt: TGTGCCAGCCGACCTGGGTCTGAAGCTTTCTTT
CDR3aa: CASRPGSEAFF

abundance: once
j_gene: TRBJ2-1
d_gene: TRBD2
v_gene: TRBV13
len: 16
CDR3nt: TGTGCCAGCAGCCGCGGGGGGTCAAGCTCCTACAATGAGCAGTTCTTC
CDR3aa: CASSRGGSSSYNEQFF

abundance: NA
j_gene: TRBJ2-4
d_gene: NA
v_gene: TRBV27
len: 14
CDR3nt: TGTGCCAGCAGCCCCTCGGGGAGTAAAAACATTCAGTACTTC
CDR3aa: CASSPSGSKNIQYF

abundance: NA
j_gene: TRBJ1-1
d_gene: NA
v_gene: TRBV11-1
len: 15
CDR3nt: TGTGCCAGCAGCTTAGATCCCCCCAGGGACACTGAAGCTTTCTTT
CDR3aa: CASSLDPPRDTEAFF

abundance: NA
j_gene: TRBJ1-2
d_gene: TRBD1
v_gene: TRBV30
len: 15
CDR3nt: TGTGCCTGGAATTCTTTGGTAGGACAGGGAGACGGCTACACCTTC
CDR3aa: CAWNSLVGQGDGYTF

abundance: NA
j_gene: TRBJ1-4
d_gene: TRBD1
v_gene: TRBV3-1/TRBV3-2
len: 17
CDR3nt: TGTGCCAGCAGCGGCCGGGACAGGCAAGCAACTAATGAAAAACTGTTTTTT
CDR3aa: CASSGRDRQATNEKLFF

abundance: NA
j_gene: TRBJ1-2
d_gene: TRBD1
v_gene: TRBV2
len: 16
CDR3nt: TGTGCCAGCAGTGATGGGGGGACAGGGACTAACTATGGCTACACCTTC
CDR3aa: CASSDGGTGTNYGYTF

abundance: NA
j_gene: TRBJ2-3
d_gene: TRBD1
v_gene: TRBV9
len: 15
CDR3nt: TGTGCCAGCAGCGTAGAGGGGGCTAGCACAGATACGCAGTATTTT
CDR3aa: CASSVEGASTDTQYF